This entry is about one TCR beta chain. Its antigen is still unknown. This CDR3 is built from 13 residues. The V end was cut by 6 bases, the J end by 7 bases, with 16 bases between. The germline V gene encodes CDR1 SGHTA and CDR2 FQGNSA. These data come from a study of T cells after yellow fever vaccination. Findings of the study overall: Clonotype sharing between CD4 and CD8 compartments was small. A large majority of primary-vaccination clones showed up again after the booster (around 96% CD4, 75% to 90% CD8).

TCRdb recomputed calls from the 5' RACE reads with MiXCR, one row per CDR3 protein. This sample has 450,000 to 550,000 distinct CDR3 sequences, with about 19% found just once. The sequence was collected from a man aged 30 to 45 who received the YFV17D yellow fever vaccine. The rearrangement uses TRBV7-2 and TRBJ2-7; possibly TRBD2 for D (5 bases). Sequenced material: PBMCs, taken 15 days after the yellow fever booster vaccination. The CDR3 region has the DNA TGTGCCAGCAGGCGGGCAGGCGTCCTGGAGCAGTACTTC. It encodes CASRRAGVLEQYF.